The 23 T cell receptor beta chains presented below share a single source sample, sequenced in a study of shared clonotypes between healthy human individuals. TCRdb's table, derived via immunoSEQ multiplex PCR, lists solely in-frame clones and lacks some. In the table there are fewer than 1.6 million clones, around 98.5% of which are singletons. Sequenced sample: naive CD4+ T cells sorted from blood. Subset here: CD45RA+ positively selected. The receptor set was obtained from a man aged 25 to 40 in good health.

Remarks on this clone: The sample holds other DNA sequences that translate to the same CDR3. The gene calls are TRBV5-1 and TRBJ1-1; TRBD1 aligns across 9 bases. Unmatched junction bases numbered 2, after V lost 0 bases and J lost 2 bases. The CDR3 consists of 15 residues. Germline V gene sequence: CDR1 SGHRS, CDR2 YFSETQ. The DNA of the CDR3 is TGCGCCAGCAGCTTGGCGGGACAGGGTAACACTGAAGCTTTCTTT. Translated: CASSLAGQGNTEAFF. The full variable domain, its missing parts supplied by reference TRBV5-1 and TRBJ1-1, is KAGVTQTPRYLIKTRGQQVTLSCSPISGHRSVSWYQQTPGQGLQFLFEYFSETQRNKGNFPGRFSGRQFSNSRSEMNVSTLELGDSALYLCASSLAGQGNTEAFFGQGTRLTVV.

This clone was detected only once. The chain uses TRBV28 and TRBJ2-3, with 9 nucleotides matching TRBD2. In germline, CDR1 is MDHEN, CDR2 SYDVKM. V was pared by 5 bases and J by 4 bases, with 13 bases of the junction left unmatched. This CDR3 region has 17 residues. The DNA for the CDR3 is TGTGCCAGCAGTCCTCTCCGGGCTAGCGGGAATCCAGATACGCAGTATTTT. Its translation is CASSPLRASGNPDTQYF.

This sequence joins TRBV7-9 and TRBJ2-7, with D possibly matching TRBD1 (5 bases). Trimming removed 0 bases from V and 5 bases from J, with 11 bases in between. Germline V lookup: CDR1 SEHNR, CDR2 FQNEAQ (reference sequence). The CDR3 contains 14 residues. In nucleotides, the CDR3 is TGTGCCAGCAGCTTAGCATCCAGGGCTCACGAGCAGTACTTC. Protein sequence: CASSLASRAHEQYF.

Only one count was recorded for this clone. The chain employs TRBV7-9 and TRBJ2-3, with D possibly being TRBD2 (6 bases). From germline, CDR1 is SEHNR and CDR2 FQNEAQ (reference sequence). The CDR3 covers 14 residues. The germline V and J ends were trimmed by 5 bases and 0 bases, with 9 bases remaining between them. In DNA, the CDR3 is TGTGCCAGCAGCATGGCGGGGAGCACAGATACGCAGTATTTT. This codes for CASSMAGSTDTQYF.

To note about this clone: The conserved closing phenylalanine or tryptophan is absent in this CDR3, likely reflecting a read error. The limits of the CDR3 on the DNA are not certain, so only TCRdb's listed CDR3 is given. CDR3 region: CASSLGGVTPITL. V is TRBV13 and J is TRBJ2-7. Germline CDR1 is PRHDT and CDR2 is FYEKMQ (reference sequence). The CDR3 is made up of 13 amino acids, end residues included.

CDR3 nucleotide sequence: TGTGCCAGCAGCTTGGCGGGCGACAGGGGCACTGAAGCTTTCTTT. This encodes CASSLAGDRGTEAFF. The rearrangement joins TRBV5-4 to TRBJ1-1; 8 positions match TRBD1. The junction had 5 bases not matched to a gene; V was cut back by 0 bases and J by 4 bases. Germline V gives CDR1 SGHNT, CDR2 YYREEE (reference sequence). The CDR3 consists of 15 residues.

The genes are TRBV18 and TRBJ1-1, with no clear D. V dropped 3 bases and J dropped 3 bases, with 20 bases sitting between them. The CDR3 consists of 17 residues. Germline CDR1 KGHSH, CDR2 LQKENI. Written as DNA, the CDR3 is TGTGCCAGCTCACCCCCGGTCGTGTTAGCACGGGACACTGAAGCTTTCTTT. It yields the protein CASSPPVVLARDTEAFF.

The chain uses TRBV5-8 and TRBJ1-4; D is possibly TRBD1 (5 bases). The CDR3 has 16 amino acids. The germline V and J ends were trimmed by 5 bases and 0 bases, with 14 bases remaining between them. Per germline, CDR1 SGHTS and CDR2 YDEGEE. The CDR3 bases are TGTGCCAGCAGATATAGCAGGGTCTCAACTAATGAAAAACTGTTTTTT. Protein: CASRYSRVSTNEKLFF.

The genes are TRBV6-1 and TRBJ2-3, with D possibly being TRBD1 (6 bases). The CDR3 covers 16 residues. CDR1 is MNHNS and CDR2 is SASEGT in the germline V gene. Trimming stripped 3 bases from V and 1 base from J, with 14 bases between. The CDR3 region is CASSDPQGLGTDTQYF. The CDR3 coding sequence is TGTGCCAGCAGTGATCCGCAGGGGCTGGGCACAGATACGCAGTATTTT.

The chain links TRBV9 to TRBJ2-3; a weak D match, TRBD2 (6 bases). Germline V gives CDR1 SGDLS, CDR2 YYNGEE. CDR3 length equals 13 residues. V shed 3 bases and J shed 4 bases, with 9 bases lying between them. In DNA, the CDR3 is TGTGCCAGCAGCGGGGAGGTAGCAGATACGCAGTATTTT. It yields the protein CASSGEVADTQYF.

This chain uses TRBV5-1 with TRBJ2-7; TRBD1 is a possible D gene (6 bases). The CDR3 has 14 residues. Per germline, CDR1 SGHRS and CDR2 YFSETQ. Deletions cut 2 bases from V and 2 bases from J, with 11 bases between. This CDR3 is CASSLTGMAYEQYF. CDR3 coding DNA: TGCGCCAGCAGCTTAACAGGGATGGCCTACGAGCAGTACTTC.

This sequence joins TRBV27 and TRBJ1-2; 8 positions agree with TRBD1. Germline CDR1 reads MNHEY; CDR2 reads SMNVEV (reference sequence). The CDR3 has 16 amino acids. J gave up 7 bases and V 4 bases, and 14 bases lay outside the gene matches. This chain's CDR3 is CASSSGAGGAFGGYTF. The CDR3 nucleotides read TGTGCCAGCAGTTCAGGAGCAGGGGGCGCATTCGGTGGCTACACCTTC.

This chain's CDR3 is CASCHDEGTEAFF. In nucleotides, the CDR3 is TGTGCCAGCTGCCATGATGAGGGCACTGAAGCTTTCTTT. The V and J genes are TRBV18 and TRBJ1-1, with D hard to call. The CDR3 totals 13 residues. Looked up from germline, CDR1 is KGHSH and CDR2 is LQKENI. V was clipped by 7 bases and J by 4 bases, with 13 bases between them.

Comment on this clone: This same CDR3 is encoded by further DNA sequences in the sample. CDR3 coding DNA: TGTGCCAGCAGCCCCCTTGGGGGAAACACCATATATTTT. Residues: CASSPLGGNTIYF. J is TRBJ1-3 and V is TRBV9, with D uncertain. The length of the CDR3 is 13 residues. Deletions cut 4 bases from V and 4 bases from J, with 9 bases between. Germline CDR1 SGDLS, CDR2 YYNGEE.

This sequence joins TRBV7-3 and TRBJ2-2, with D tentatively TRBD2 (6 bases). Germline assignment: CDR1 SGHTA and CDR2 FQGTGA. The CDR3 has 14 amino acids. V lost 6 bases, J lost 0 bases, and 8 bases lay in between. CDR3 in amino acids: CASRLATNTGELFF. The CDR3 DNA follows: TGTGCCAGCAGACTAGCAACGAACACCGGGGAGCTGTTTTTT.

This rearrangement joins TRBV28 to TRBJ2-5; 7 nucleotides match TRBD1. Germline CDR1 MDHEN, CDR2 SYDVKM. CDR3 length equals 13 residues. V was pared by 7 bases and J by 2 bases, with 4 bases of the junction left unmatched. This CDR3 is CASNRQGQETQYF. CDR3 DNA: TGTGCCAGCAATAGACAGGGTCAAGAGACCCAGTACTTC.

The chain joins TRBV7-9 to TRBJ2-7; D is unclear. Germline V gene sequence: CDR1 SEHNR, CDR2 FQNEAQ (reference sequence). The CDR3 consists of 14 residues. Trimming took off 2 bases at V and 0 bases at J, with 8 bases between the two ends. The CDR3 loop reads CASSLLGLSYEQYF. CDR3 nucleotide sequence: TGTGCCAGCAGCTTACTTGGGCTCTCCTACGAGCAGTACTTC.

The V and J genes are TRBV9 and TRBJ1-2, with D tentatively TRBD1 (6 bases). Between the trimmed V and J ends, which lost 2 bases and 7 bases, there was a span of 12 bases. Per germline, CDR1 SGDLS and CDR2 YYNGEE. The length of the CDR3 is 13 residues. Here the CDR3 DNA reads TGTGCCAGCAGCGTTTCGACAGGTCTTGGCTACACCTTC. This encodes CASSVSTGLGYTF.

The gene calls are TRBV10-3 and TRBJ2-7; D ambiguous. CDR3 length: 14 residues. V shed 7 bases and J shed 0 bases, with 13 bases lying between them. Germline-derived CDR1 and CDR2 are ENHRY and SYGVKD. CDR3 protein: CAIKVTERSYEQYF. The CDR3 region has the DNA TGTGCCATCAAGGTTACGGAGCGCTCCTACGAGCAGTACTTC.

The V and J genes are TRBV7-3 and TRBJ2-1; no reliable D call. The CDR3 consists of 14 residues. V lost 6 bases and J lost 2, with 11 bases in between. Germline values: CDR1 SGHTA, CDR2 FQGTGA. CDR3 residues: CASSPTPTYNEQFF. The CDR3 nucleotides are TGTGCCAGCAGTCCAACCCCCACCTACAATGAGCAGTTCTTC.

This sequence joins TRBV6-1 and TRBJ2-2, with 8 bases matching TRBD2. This CDR3 region has 15 residues. CDR1 MNHNS and CDR2 SASEGT come from the germline V gene. V lost 7 bases, J lost 7 bases, and 11 bases stayed unmatched. DNA of the CDR3: TGTGCCAGCACAACCTCGAGCGGGAGTATCGGGGAGCTGTTTTTT. Its protein is CASTTSSGSIGELFF.

This CDR3 is CASSVYRMNTEAFF. In DNA, the CDR3 is TGTGCCAGCAGTGTTTACAGGATGAACACTGAAGCTTTCTTT. The chain has TRBV27 and TRBJ1-1, with a possible D match to TRBD1 (5 bases). This CDR3 has 14 residues. V lost 5 bases, J lost 0 bases, and 10 bases lay in between. Germline CDR1 MNHEY, CDR2 SMNVEV (reference sequence).

In DNA, the CDR3 is TGTGCCAGCAGCTTCTCACAGGGGTCCGAGCAGTACTTC. This translates into CASSFSQGSEQYF. The gene calls are TRBV9 and TRBJ2-7; 7 bases are a match to TRBD1. The CDR3 contains 13 residues. CDR1 and CDR2 from the germline V gene are SGDLS and YYNGEE. J gave up 6 bases and V 4 bases, and 7 bases lay outside the gene matches.